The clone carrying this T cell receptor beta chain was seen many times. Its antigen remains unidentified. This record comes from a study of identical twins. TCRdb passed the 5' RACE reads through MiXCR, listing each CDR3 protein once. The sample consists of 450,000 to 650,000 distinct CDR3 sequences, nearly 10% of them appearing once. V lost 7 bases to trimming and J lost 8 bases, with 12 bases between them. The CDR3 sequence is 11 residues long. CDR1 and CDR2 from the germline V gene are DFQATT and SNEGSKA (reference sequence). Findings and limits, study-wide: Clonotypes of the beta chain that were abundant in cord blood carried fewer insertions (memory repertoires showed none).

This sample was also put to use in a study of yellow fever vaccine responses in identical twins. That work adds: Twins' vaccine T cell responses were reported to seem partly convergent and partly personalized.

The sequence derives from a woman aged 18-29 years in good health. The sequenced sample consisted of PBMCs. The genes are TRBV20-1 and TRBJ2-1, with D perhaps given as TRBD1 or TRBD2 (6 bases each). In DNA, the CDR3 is TGCAGTGGGAGTAGGGGGGATGAGCAGTTCTTC. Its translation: CSGSRGDEQFF.